This TCR beta chain comes out of a study of naive and memory T cell subsets (dated by TCRdb to about 2017). Looking at the study overall: The study applied an open-source, UMI-based TCR alpha and beta sequencing pipeline to sorted naive and memory peripheral blood T cell subsets. Complete agreement was observed between the functional CMV T cell responses and the IgG serology results. RNA was DNase-treated and reverse transcribed with TCR constant-region primers, mostly using SuperScript III.

The library was prepared using UMI-ligation and nested PCR. An equimolar mix of two oligonucleotides covering both TRBC1 and TRBC2 was used as the beta constant-region primer. T4 RNA ligase 1 ligated a single-stranded oligonucleotide carrying the SP2 primer and a 12-nucleotide UMI to the cDNA 3' end. Four rounds of PCR were used to amplify ligated cDNA, with nested alpha and beta constant-region primers being used together with the SP2 primer. The ligation reaction was kept at 16 degrees C for about 19-24 hours. PCR2 was typically run as a SYBR Green qPCR and stopped at a predetermined threshold to prevent over-amplification. Apart from the first purification, every purification step used Agencourt AMPure XP magnetic beads. Libraries were quantified by Qubit and checked on a TapeStation, with a main peak expected near 650 bp. Pooled libraries were sequenced on an Illumina MiSeq with v2 2x251 paired-end kits, typically giving roughly 1-2.3 million reads per sample. Libraries were pooled at around 4 nM per sample, and about 4.5-7.5% PhiX was added to improve cluster recognition. On the study's bioinformatics: V and J genes were assigned to Demultiplexor-processed FASTQ reads by Decombinator through tag matching, with a single base-pair mismatch being allowed. By using UMIs, Collapsinator corrected both sequencing errors and the frequency errors caused by PCR heterogeneity. TCRs were translated and CDR3s were extracted from the conserved cysteine to the FGXG phenylalanine by CDR3Translator, with non-productive sequences being flagged. Repertoires were subsampled to equal numbers of UMI-defined TCRs before Gini, Shannon entropy and inverse Simpson indices were calculated. Power-law fits to clonotype abundance distributions were performed by maximum likelihood within the linear range. Similar UMI counts, unique TCR numbers and clonal distributions were obtained with the pipeline and with MIGEC on one naive CD8 sample. Repertoires were searched for roughly 7,300 CMV-associated CDR3 sequences compiled from VDJdb and a published dataset. The raw public reads went through TCRdb reprocessing: fastp at Q25, MiXCR clone calling, in-frame beta chains kept. Every distinct CDR3 protein forms one entry, paired with its most common genes and DNA. The authors' filters were not applied to this entry. The sample table shows around 31,000 distinct CDR3 sequences, and about 11% are seen once. The ten largest clones take up approximately 15% of the sample.

What the work shows at the level of the full study, not this receptor alone: After error correction, over 90% of naive TCR sequences appeared only once, giving much steeper abundance distributions than memory subsets. RNA-based TCR counts may be affected by expression changes linked to T cell activation and differentiation. Each clonotype was defined as a single alpha or beta chain sequence rather than as a paired alpha/beta receptor. The abundance of TCRs followed a power law with an exponent that differed between naive and memory subsets yet stayed consistent across the three individuals. Gini index rose and Shannon and inverse Simpson diversity fell from naive through CM, EM and EMRA in both CD4 and CD8 cells. The repertoire findings for the naive and memory subsets could not be validated against a ground truth, as none was available.

This clonotype was picked up many times. Its recognized antigen is unknown. Base qualities are not provided; no much larger clone lies one nucleotide away. The germline V and J ends show losses of 4 bases and 4 bases respectively, and no gene match explains 4 bases of the junction. Based on the germline V gene (reference sequence), the CDR1 and CDR2 sequences are SGHNT and YYREEE. From cysteine to phenylalanine, the CDR3 is 14 amino acids long. Only CDR3 DNA is held: 42 bases, read in frame from base 1. Separate amplification of TCR alpha and beta chain libraries was performed from the second PCR step onward. The CMV status of each donor was determined by measuring IFNgamma production from CD4+ T cells after fresh PBMCs had been stimulated overnight with CMV viral lysate. CD4 T cells were positively selected using Miltenyi beads, after which CD8 T cells were positively selected from the CD4-negative fraction. Cells stained for CD3, CD4, CD8, CD45RA, CD27 and a live/dead dye were sorted on a BD Aria II into four subsets by CD45RA and CD27. The sorting gate for effector memory cells was CD45RA-CD27-, and the sorting gate for EMRA cells was CD45RA+CD27-. Blood was obtained from three healthy volunteers, and the blood from each volunteer was fractionated into CD4 and CD8 T cells and subsequently into four differentiation subsets. Approximately 120 ml of peripheral blood was drawn per donor, and PBMC were isolated by Ficoll-Paque PLUS density-gradient centrifugation. The sorted cells were lysed in RLT buffer, after which RNA was extracted using a Qiagen RNeasy kit and kept at -80 degrees C.

The chain was built from TRBV5-4 and TRBJ1-4; TRBD1 matches 7 bases in the middle. This TCR came from a human donor in good health. The sequencing input was effector memory CD4+ T cells from blood. According to the study, the label for this sample's cell subset or site signals: effector memory, CD45RA- CD27-. At the DNA level, the sequence is TGTGCCAGCAGCCTGGGACAGAATAATGAAAAACTGTTTTTT. It translates as CASSLGQNNEKLFF.